These 11 T cell receptor beta chains originate from one sample sequenced in a study of blood T cell repertoires in COVID-19. Sequencing used immunoSEQ multiplex PCR; TCRdb keeps in-frame clones, though not all of them. The sample yields roughly 250,000 clones, over 75% seen once. Sequences were obtained from PBMCs or T cells enriched from blood (not recorded which). Receptors were obtained from a woman aged 50 to 65 who had recovered from COVID-19.

This clone was found once. V and J are TRBV18 and TRBJ2-3; TRBD1 matches 7 bases. The CDR3 totals 15 residues. The ends lost 3 bases at V and 1 base at J; junction bases unmatched: 4. Germline CDR1 reads KGHSH; CDR2 reads LQKENI. The CDR3 coding sequence is TGTGCCAGCTCACCGGCGCAGGGGGGCACAGATACGCAGTATTTT. The encoded protein is CASSPAQGGTDTQYF.

The chain combines TRBV6-5 with TRBJ2-7, with D perhaps matching TRBD2 (5 bases). The CDR3 extends over 13 amino acids. V lost 3 bases and J 9 bases, leaving 15 bases between the germline ends. The germline CDR1 and CDR2 sequences are MNHEY and SVGAGI. Here the CDR3 reads CASSYLAGSGQYF. CDR3 bases: TGTGCCAGCAGTTATCTTGCGGGTTCGGGGCAGTACTTC.

The V call is TRBV29-1, the J call TRBJ2-1, with D possibly TRBD1 on 6 matching bases. The V gene's germline CDR1 is SQVTM and CDR2 ANQGSEA. Trimming shortened V by 7 bases and J by 3 bases, and 16 bases separated the two germline ends. The CDR3 runs to 14 residues. The CDR3 loop is CSGKMGASYNEQFF. The CDR3 DNA is TGCAGCGGAAAGATGGGGGCCAGCTACAATGAGCAGTTCTTC.

This clone was recorded only once. The rearrangement links TRBV28 to TRBJ1-6; D call uncertain. Trimming took 7 bases from V and 7 from J, leaving 11 bases between them. Looked up from germline, CDR1 is MDHEN and CDR2 is SYDVKM. The CDR3 runs to 13 residues. The CDR3 is CASIAVINSPLHF. The DNA for the CDR3 is TGTGCCAGCATCGCAGTGATAAATTCACCCCTCCACTTT.

This chain uses TRBV7-6 with TRBJ1-2; possibly TRBD1 for D (5 bases). Germline loops: CDR1 SGHVS, CDR2 FNYEAQ. V was cut by 2 bases and J by 5 bases, with 9 bases left in between. The length of the CDR3 is 13 residues. CDR3 DNA sequence: TGTGCCAGCAGCTTATCAGGGTATTATGGCTACACCTTC. Protein product: CASSLSGYYGYTF.

The chain has TRBV6-5 and TRBJ2-1, with D perhaps matching TRBD2 (6 bases). Germline V gene lookup returns CDR1 MNHEY and CDR2 SVGAGI. The CDR3 totals 11 residues. V dropped 8 bases and J dropped 4 bases, with 6 bases sitting between them. The CDR3 reads CASGGYNEQFF. The CDR3 nucleotides read TGTGCCAGCGGGGGGTACAATGAGCAGTTCTTC.

Written as DNA, the CDR3 is TGTGCTAGTGGTTTGGTACTTAGGGGCCGTGCTCACACTGAAGCTTTCTTT. Its translation is CASGLVLRGRAHTEAFF. This chain links TRBV12-5 with TRBJ1-1, with D perhaps TRBD1 (5 bases). The CDR3 totals 17 residues. The germline V and J ends were trimmed by 0 bases and 3 bases, with 17 bases remaining between them. Germline V gives CDR1 LGHNT, CDR2 FRNRAP.

The chain couples TRBV28 to TRBJ1-2, with TRBD1 as a possible D gene (6 bases). There are 13 residues in the CDR3. CDR1 and CDR2 (germline): MDHEN, SYDVKM. V lost 8 bases and J 6 bases, leaving 16 bases between the germline ends. DNA of the CDR3: TGTGCCAGCCTAGGGTACAGGGTGGATGGCTACACCTTC. This encodes CASLGYRVDGYTF.

The chain recombines TRBV30 with TRBJ1-1, with a tentative D call TRBD1 (6 bases). CDR3 size: 12 residues. The germline CDR1 and CDR2 sequences are GTSNPN and SVGIG (reference sequence). The CDR3 bases are TGTGCGTGGGCAGGGGTGAACACTGAAGCTTTCTTT. This gives the protein CAWAGVNTEAFF.

The chain employs TRBV6-5 and TRBJ1-2; 7 nucleotides agree with TRBD1. The CDR3 contains 14 residues. V shed 1 base and J 4 bases; nucleotides not matched to a gene: 3. CDR1 is MNHEY, CDR2 SVGAGI, per germline. Here the CDR3 DNA reads TGTGCCAGCAGTTACTTCGAGGGGGCCTATGGCTACACCTTC. Its translation: CASSYFEGAYGYTF.

The chain uses TRBV3-1 (or the pseudogene TRBV3-2) and TRBJ1-6; 9 nucleotides agree with TRBD1. The V segment lost 0 bases and the J segment 7 bases; nucleotides outside the gene matches: 4. There are 16 residues in the CDR3. Germline V gene data show CDR1 as LGHDT and CDR2 as YNNKEL (reference sequence). CDR3 in amino acids: CASSQDSGQGNSPLHF. The CDR3 DNA reads TGTGCCAGCAGCCAAGATTCGGGACAGGGAAATTCACCCCTCCACTTT.